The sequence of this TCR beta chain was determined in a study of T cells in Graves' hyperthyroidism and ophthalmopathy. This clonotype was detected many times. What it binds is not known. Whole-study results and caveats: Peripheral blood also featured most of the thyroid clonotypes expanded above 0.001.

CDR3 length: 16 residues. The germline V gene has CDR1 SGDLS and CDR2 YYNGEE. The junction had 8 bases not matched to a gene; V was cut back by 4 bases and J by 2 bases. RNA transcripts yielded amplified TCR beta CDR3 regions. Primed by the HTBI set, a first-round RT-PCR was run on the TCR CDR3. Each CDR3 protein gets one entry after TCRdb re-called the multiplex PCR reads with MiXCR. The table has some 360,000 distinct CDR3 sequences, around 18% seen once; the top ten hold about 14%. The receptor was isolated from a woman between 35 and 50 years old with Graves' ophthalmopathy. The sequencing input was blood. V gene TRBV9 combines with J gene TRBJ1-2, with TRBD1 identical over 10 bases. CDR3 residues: CASSSRGTGANYGYTF. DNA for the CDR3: TGTGCCAGCAGCTCAAGGGGGACAGGGGCAAACTATGGCTACACCTTC.